The 7 T cell receptor beta chains below all came from one sample that was sequenced in a study of cytotoxic CD8 clonotypes in ibrutinib-treated CLL. This table comes from immunoSEQ multiplex PCR, and its TCRdb copy is limited to in-frame clones, with some not included. Of around 150,000 clones listed, over 75% are singletons. The sample in question was PBMCs, obtained after 36 months of ibrutinib treatment. The receptors were sampled from a human donor with chronic lymphocytic leukemia.

This clone was seen a handful of times. This chain joins TRBV7-9 and TRBJ2-2; 8 nucleotides line up with TRBD1. This CDR3 has 15 amino acids. After removal of 5 bases from V and 1 base from J, the junction contained 3 bases not matched to a gene. Germline CDR1 and CDR2: SEHNR and FQNEAQ (reference sequence). CDR3 region: CASSPGTGNTGELFF. The CDR3 nucleotides are TGTGCCAGCAGCCCCGGGACAGGGAACACCGGGGAGCTGTTTTTT.

This CDR3 reads CASSEASGGVDTQYF. CDR3 in DNA: TGTGCCAGCAGTGAAGCTAGCGGGGGGGTTGATACGCAGTATTTT. The rearrangement joins TRBV2 to TRBJ2-3; 11 bases line up with TRBD2. The length of the CDR3 is 15 residues. V was clipped by 0 bases and J by 6 bases; unmatched bases: 2. Per germline, CDR1 SNHLY and CDR2 FYNNEI.

The chain joins TRBV4-1 to TRBJ2-7; the D gene is possibly TRBD1 (7 bases). The CDR3 contains 17 residues. CDR1 is MGHRA, CDR2 YSYEKL, per germline. Deletions cut 2 bases from V and 0 bases from J, with 17 bases between. The CDR3 DNA reads as TGCGCCAGCAGCCAACAGCGCGGGACAGAACTCTCCTACGAGCAGTACTTC. Translated: CASSQQRGTELSYEQYF.

This sequence joins TRBV6-4 and TRBJ1-5, with 9 bases matching TRBD1. The CDR3 is made up of 18 amino acids. Germline CDR1 reads MRHNA; CDR2 reads SNTAGT. The junction had 12 bases not matched to a gene; V was cut back by 3 bases and J by 3 bases. The CDR3 reads CASSEEGQGLPDNQPQHF. The CDR3 DNA is TGTGCCAGCAGTGAGGAGGGACAGGGACTGCCGGACAATCAGCCCCAGCATTTT.

This clone was seen just once. A read error may produce the germline difference seen at one junction end. The V gene is TRBV5-4, the J gene TRBJ2-5, with D uncertain. Per the germline V gene, CDR1 is SGHNT and CDR2 is YYREEE (reference sequence). The CDR3 has 13 amino acids. CDR3 nucleotide sequence: TGTGCCAGCAGCTTGGACGGATATGTGGGTGACGACTTC. This codes for CASSLDGYVGDDF.

The V and J genes are TRBV28 and TRBJ2-7; 9 nucleotides line up with TRBD1. The CDR3 runs 16 residues. Germline loops: CDR1 MDHEN, CDR2 SYDVKM. J was trimmed by 3 bases and V by 0 bases; bases with no gene match: 6. The CDR3 coding sequence is TGTGCCAGCAGTTTATGGGGACAGGGTCCCTTCTACGAGCAGTACTTC. This gives the protein CASSLWGQGPFYEQYF. The full variable domain, rest sourced from reference TRBV28 and TRBJ2-7, is DVKVTQSSRYLVKRTGEKVFLECVQDMDHENMFWYRQDPGLGLRLIYFSYDVKMKEKGDIPEGYSVSREKKERFSLILESASTNQTSMYLCASSLWGQGPFYEQYFGPGTRLTVT.

This chain uses TRBV18 with TRBJ2-7, with D hard to call. The CDR3 is 14 amino acids. V shed 3 bases and J shed 2 bases, with 11 bases lying between them. Per germline, CDR1 KGHSH and CDR2 LQKENI. The CDR3 sequence: CASSPQEQPYEQYF. CDR3 in DNA: TGTGCCAGCTCACCTCAGGAGCAGCCCTACGAGCAGTACTTC.